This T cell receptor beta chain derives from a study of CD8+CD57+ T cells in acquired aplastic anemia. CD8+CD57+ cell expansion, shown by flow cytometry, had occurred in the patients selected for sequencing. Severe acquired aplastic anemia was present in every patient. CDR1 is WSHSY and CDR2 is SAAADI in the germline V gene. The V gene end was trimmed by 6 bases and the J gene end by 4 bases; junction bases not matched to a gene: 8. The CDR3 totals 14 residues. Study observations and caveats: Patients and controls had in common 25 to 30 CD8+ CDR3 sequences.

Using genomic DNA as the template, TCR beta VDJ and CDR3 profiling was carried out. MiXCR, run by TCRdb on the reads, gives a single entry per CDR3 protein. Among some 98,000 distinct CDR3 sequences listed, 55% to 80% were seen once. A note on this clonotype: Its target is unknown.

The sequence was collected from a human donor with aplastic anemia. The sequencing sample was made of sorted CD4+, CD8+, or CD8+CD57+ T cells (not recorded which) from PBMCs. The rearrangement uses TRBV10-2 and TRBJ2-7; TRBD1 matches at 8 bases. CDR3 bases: TGCGCCAGCAGAGAGGACAGGGCCGGTTACGAGCAGTACTTC. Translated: CASREDRAGYEQYF.